A single sample gave rise to the 21 T cell receptor beta chains below, sequenced in a study of blood T cell dynamics during melanoma immunotherapy. Indicated time point: pre-treatment baseline. This table comes from immunoSEQ multiplex PCR, and its TCRdb copy is limited to in-frame clones, with some not included. The table has 15,000 to 20,000 clones, approximately 93% seen once. The sequences come from blood, collected from a patient treated with checkpoint blockade. Source of these receptors: a human donor with melanoma.

The V and J genes are TRBV4-3 and TRBJ2-6; tentatively, D is TRBD1 or TRBD2 (6 bases each). CDR1 and CDR2 from the germline V gene are LGHNA and YSLEER. This CDR3 is built from 16 residues. V lost 6 bases, J lost 1 base, and 13 bases lay in between. The CDR3 spells CASSEQGGSGANVLTF. As DNA, the CDR3 is TGCGCCAGCAGTGAACAGGGAGGATCTGGGGCCAACGTCCTGACTTTC.

CDR3 loop: CASSEGGSRGRRTNEKLFF. DNA of the CDR3: TGTGCCAGCAGTGAAGGCGGCAGCCGTGGAAGGAGGACTAATGAAAAACTGTTTTTT. The rearrangement uses TRBV2 and TRBJ1-4; D is ambiguous. CDR1 and CDR2 from the germline V gene are SNHLY and FYNNEI. The CDR3 totals 19 residues. Trimming took off 1 base at V and 2 bases at J, with 20 bases between the two ends.

V usage is TRBV23-1 and J usage is TRBJ1-1, with no clear D. TRBV23-1 is an ORF, and what it does is uncertain. The CDR3 loop spans 15 amino acids. The V end was cut by 0 bases, the J end by 0 bases, with 8 bases between. DNA for the CDR3: TGCGCCAGCAGTCAATCGGGCGGCTTGAACACTGAAGCTTTCTTT. Its protein product is CASSQSGGLNTEAFF.

This sequence joins TRBV6-6 and TRBJ1-1; D uncertain. This CDR3 region has 14 residues. Germline-derived CDR1 and CDR2 are MNHNY and SVGAGI (reference sequence). V was cut by 6 bases and J by 0 bases, with 11 bases left in between. Written as DNA, the CDR3 is TGTGCCAGCAGCCCGATACTTATGAACACTGAAGCTTTCTTT. Translated: CASSPILMNTEAFF.

This clone was picked up one time. The chain employs TRBV28 and TRBJ1-3, with TRBD1 matching over 7 bases. CDR1 and CDR2 from the germline V gene are MDHEN and SYDVKM. V trimming: 2 bases; J trimming: 4 bases; junction bases outside the gene matches: 5. This CDR3 has 15 residues. CDR3 nucleotides: TGTGCCAGCAGTTTAGGGGGGACAGCCGGAAACACCATATATTTT. This sequence encodes CASSLGGTAGNTIYF.

The chain has TRBV7-9 and TRBJ2-3, with D possibly called TRBD1 or TRBD2 (5 bases each). The CDR3 totals 15 residues. V was clipped by 5 bases and J by 2 bases, with 14 bases between them. The germline gives CDR1 SEHNR, CDR2 FQNEAQ (reference sequence). CDR3 amino acids: CASSTGTTTTDTQYF. The CDR3 coding sequence is TGTGCCAGCAGCACCGGGACCACCACCACAGATACGCAGTATTTT.

The chain combines TRBV2 with TRBJ1-4, with no clear D. The CDR3 totals 12 residues. Germline values: CDR1 SNHLY, CDR2 FYNNEI. Deletions cut 6 bases from V and 5 bases from J, with 7 bases between. This chain's CDR3 is CASRLENEKLFF. The CDR3 DNA is TGTGCCAGCAGGCTCGAGAATGAAAAACTGTTTTTT.

The V gene is TRBV9, the J gene TRBJ2-5; no firm D call. With 0 bases removed from V and 7 bases from J, the gap between germline ends came to 10 bases. This CDR3 has 13 residues. Germline V gene sequence: CDR1 SGDLS, CDR2 YYNGEE. CDR3 sequence (DNA): TGTGCCAGCAGCGTAGGACAATCGGGGACCCAGTACTTC. Encoded protein: CASSVGQSGTQYF. The whole variable domain, filled in from reference TRBV9 and TRBJ2-5, reads DSGVTQTPKHLITATGQRVTLRCSPRSGDLSVYWYQQSLDQGLQFLIQYYNGEERAKGNILERFSAQQFPDLHSELNLSSLELGDSALYFCASSVGQSGTQYFGPGTRLLVL.

V usage is TRBV19 and J usage is TRBJ2-6; D is unresolved. In germline, CDR1 is LNHDA, CDR2 SQIVND (reference sequence). The CDR3 covers 16 residues. Trimming removed 6 bases at V and 0 bases at J, with 12 bases between. The CDR3 coding sequence is TGTGCCAGTAGCCGGTTAGCTAGCTCTGGGGCCAACGTCCTGACTTTC. Its protein product is CASSRLASSGANVLTF. Full variable domain (remainder filled in from reference TRBV19 and TRBJ2-6): DGGITQSPKYLFRKEGQNVTLSCEQNLNHDAMYWYRQDPGQGLRLIYYSQIVNDFQKGDIAEGYSVSREKKESFPLTVTSAQKNPTAFYLCASSRLASSGANVLTFGAGSRLTVL.

This chain uses TRBV7-2 with TRBJ1-4, with D tentatively TRBD1 (6 bases). The ends were cut back, 2 bases at V and 2 bases at J, with 6 bases in the middle. The CDR3 consists of 14 residues. In germline, CDR1 is SGHTA, CDR2 FQGNSA. The DNA of the CDR3 is TGTGCCAGCAGCTTAACAGGGACTAATGAAAAACTGTTTTTT. It encodes CASSLTGTNEKLFF.

This clone was found once. This rearrangement joins TRBV29-1 to TRBJ2-7, with D tentatively TRBD2 (5 bases). The CDR3 is made up of 12 amino acids. Trimming took 2 bases from V and 5 from J, leaving 10 bases between them. Germline CDR1 is SQVTM and CDR2 is ANQGSEA. For the CDR3, the DNA is TGCAGCGTTGAACCTAGCAACCACGAGCAGTACTTC. It translates to CSVEPSNHEQYF.

The rearrangement uses TRBV7-9 and TRBJ1-1, with 12 bases fitting TRBD1. Losses at the gene ends were 5 bases for V and 5 bases for J; bases not matched to a gene: 12. CDR3 length: 17 amino acids. CDR1 SEHNR and CDR2 FQNEAQ come from the germline V gene (reference sequence). The DNA for the CDR3 is TGTGCCAGCAGCGGCCACCGGGACAGGGGGCAGCGGACTGAAGCTTTCTTT. Protein: CASSGHRDRGQRTEAFF.

The chain combines TRBV11-1 with TRBJ1-1; a weak D match, TRBD1 (5 bases). Per the germline V gene, CDR1 is SGHAT and CDR2 is FQDESV (reference sequence). V shed 3 bases and J shed 5 bases, with 7 bases lying between them. The CDR3 is 12 amino acids. CDR3 coding DNA: TGTGCCAGCAGCTTCAGGGTAACTGAAGCTTTCTTT. It yields the protein CASSFRVTEAFF.

The chain joins TRBV19 to TRBJ1-2; D unclear. V lost 3 bases, J lost 4 bases, and 12 bases lay in between. Germline assignment: CDR1 LNHDA and CDR2 SQIVND (reference sequence). CDR3 length: 14 amino acids. Written as DNA, the CDR3 is TGTGCCAGTAGTATGTCCGCAGCGCCCTATGGCTACACCTTC. Its translation is CASSMSAAPYGYTF.

This clone has just one count. The V and J genes are TRBV6-5 and TRBJ2-1, with 8 positions matching TRBD1. The CDR3 runs to 15 residues. In germline, CDR1 is MNHEY, CDR2 SVGAGI. The ends lost 6 bases at V and 6 bases at J; junction bases unmatched: 10. CDR3 nucleotides: TGTGCCAGCAGGGCCGGGACAGGAAGGGGCAATGAGCAGTTCTTC. Amino acid sequence: CASRAGTGRGNEQFF.

This clone was observed once. The genes are TRBV28 and TRBJ2-7, with D uncertain. The CDR3 covers 11 residues. V was clipped by 3 bases and J by 3 bases, with 3 bases between them. CDR1 is MDHEN, CDR2 SYDVKM, per germline. In nucleotides, the CDR3 is TGTGCCAGCAGTTTCTTCTACGAGCAGTACTTC. Its protein product is CASSFFYEQYF.

The chain is built from TRBV6-4 and TRBJ2-1; 13 bases map to TRBD2. Germline assignment: CDR1 MRHNA and CDR2 SNTAGT. The length of the CDR3 is 16 residues. V lost 3 bases to trimming and J lost 4 bases; unmatched junction nucleotides: 3. CDR3 protein: CASSEQGLAGYNEQFF. The CDR3 bases are TGTGCCAGCAGTGAACAGGGACTAGCGGGGTACAATGAGCAGTTCTTC.

This sequence joins TRBV30 and TRBJ1-1, with D possibly matching TRBD1 (5 bases). Trimming removed 5 bases from V and 8 bases from J, with 12 bases in between. The CDR3 is made up of 11 amino acids. Germline CDR1 is GTSNPN and CDR2 is SVGIG (reference sequence). CDR3 nucleotides: TGTGCCTGGGGAAGGGACGGCGAAGCTTTCTTT. This gives the protein CAWGRDGEAFF.

V and J are TRBV7-3 and TRBJ2-1; 10 bases line up with TRBD1. Germline V gives CDR1 SGHTA, CDR2 FQGTGA. The V segment lost 3 bases and the J segment 3 bases; nucleotides outside the gene matches: 8. The CDR3 sequence is 17 residues long. The CDR3 coding sequence is TGTGCCAGCAGCTTGTCCGGGACAGGGGTTATCTACAATGAGCAGTTCTTC. Encoded protein: CASSLSGTGVIYNEQFF. Together with reference TRBV7-3 and TRBJ2-1, the CDR3 gives the full variable domain: GAGVSQTPSNKVTEKGKYVELRCDPISGHTALYWYRQSLGQGPEFLIYFQGTGAADDSGLPNDRFFAVRPEGSVSTLKIQRTERGDSAVYLCASSLSGTGVIYNEQFFGPGTRLTVL.

The chain carries TRBV5-6 and TRBJ2-3, with 10 bases matching TRBD2. The V gene's germline CDR1 is SGHDT and CDR2 YYEEEE. After removal of 2 bases from V and 8 bases from J, the junction contained 5 bases not matched to a gene. The CDR3 spans 14 residues. CDR3 sequence reads: CASSFLAGAGTQYF. The CDR3 DNA reads TGTGCCAGCAGCTTTCTAGCGGGAGCTGGTACGCAGTATTTT.

The chain is built from TRBV19 and TRBJ1-1; D remains ambiguous. Germline V lookup: CDR1 LNHDA, CDR2 SQIVND (reference sequence). Trimming took off 4 bases at V and 5 bases at J, with 11 bases between the two ends. The CDR3 sequence is 13 residues long. The DNA for the CDR3 is TGTGCCAGTAGTAACCCCCGCGGAACTGAAGCTTTCTTT. Translating gives CASSNPRGTEAFF.